This T cell receptor (beta chain) was recorded in a study of T cell changes during pregnancy in multiple sclerosis (dated 2019 in TCRdb). General notes on the study: Changes in the T cell repertoire over the course of pregnancy were examined in this study in women with multiple sclerosis.

Note on this clone: This clone's antigen is unknown. No much larger clonotype is one base removed from it; base qualities were not supplied.

Library construction relied on the immunoSEQ multiplex PCR assay. Drawn from immuneACCESS, this table holds only the in-frame rearrangements with V and J called that TCRdb kept. Clones are partly lost; checked studies trace under half to an unresolved V gene and leave the rest unexplained. Here the sample has approximately 88,000 clones; nearly 95% occur a single time. Roughly 1.1% of the sample is in the top ten clones. The germline V gene (reference sequence) specifies MNHEY as CDR1 and SMNVEV as CDR2. Germline trimming: 6 bases from V, 5 bases from J; junction bases outside gene matches: 14. From cysteine to phenylalanine, the CDR3 is 17 amino acids long. Only the CDR3 region is kept as DNA, spanning 51 bases read in frame from base 1.

The receptor comes from a female donor with multiple sclerosis, enrolled in a pregnancy study. The chain is assembled from TRBV27 and TRBJ2-7; TRBD1 lines up with 12 middle nucleotides. The input for sequencing was peripheral blood, taken in the second trimester of pregnancy. CDR3 reads: CASSRDRGRRKSNEQYF. In nucleotides, the sequence is TGTGCCAGCAGCCGGGACAGGGGGCGCCGGAAGTCCAACGAGCAGTACTTC.